What follows are 26 T cell receptor beta chains derived from one specimen sequenced in a study of immune heterogeneity within non-small cell lung tumors. Template input, which was bulk tumor genomic DNA, totaled roughly 590 ng per sample. Surgical sampling yielded several biopsies per primary tumor (spaced far apart). Curative surgical treatment was performed in patients who had newly diagnosed, untreated non-small cell lung cancer. CDR3 of TCR beta was amplified by multiplex PCR that used 32 V and 13 J primers. Each CDR3 protein is one row after TCRdb ran MiXCR on the multiplex PCR reads. The sample includes just over 15,000 distinct CDR3 sequences, roughly 30% of them seen just once. Input material: lung tumor tissue. These receptors all come from a man between 40 and 49 years old with non-small cell lung cancer.

This clonotype appeared a few times. The chain employs TRBV7-2 and TRBJ1-3; D is unresolved. The CDR3 covers 13 residues. Trimming took 4 bases from V and 4 from J, leaving 8 bases between them. The germline gives CDR1 SGHTA, CDR2 FQGNSA. CDR3 region: CASSSKAGNTIYF. CDR3 in DNA: TGTGCCAGCAGCTCCAAAGCCGGAAACACCATATATTTT. The whole variable domain, filled in from reference TRBV7-2 and TRBJ1-3, reads GAGVSQSPSNKVTEKGKDVELRCDPISGHTALYWYRQSLGQGLEFLIYFQGNSAPDKSGLPSDRFSAERTGGSVSTLTIQRTQQEDSAVYLCASSSKAGNTIYFGEGSWLTVV.

The genes are TRBV5-4 and TRBJ1-3; 10 bases are a match to TRBD1. Germline values: CDR1 SGHNT, CDR2 YYREEE (reference sequence). V was pared by 0 bases and J by 2 bases, with 2 bases of the junction left unmatched. The CDR3 length is 16 residues. Here the CDR3 DNA reads TGTGCCAGCAGCTTGGGACAGGGGGCCGCTGGAAACACCATATATTTT. Protein product: CASSLGQGAAGNTIYF.

There are a few counts of this clonotype. The chain couples TRBV4-2 to TRBJ1-1, with a weak D call TRBD1 (6 bases). V lost 0 bases to trimming and J lost 4 bases, with 15 bases between them. Germline V lookup: CDR1 LGHNA, CDR2 YNFKEQ. The CDR3 is made up of 16 amino acids. CDR3 coding DNA: TGTGCCAGCAGCCAAGAAGGGGGAACAGGACCCACTGAAGCTTTCTTT. This codes for CASSQEGGTGPTEAFF.

The CDR3: CASTPGQGGNTQYF. The CDR3 nucleotides read TGCGCCAGCACCCCTGGACAGGGGGGGAATACGCAGTATTTT. The chain has TRBV5-1 and TRBJ2-3; 10 bases align to TRBD1. The length of the CDR3 is 14 residues. The trim removed 6 bases at V and 7 bases at J, leaving 8 bases unmatched. The germline V gene encodes CDR1 SGHRS and CDR2 YFSETQ.

The gene calls are TRBV10-3 and TRBJ1-1; 7 positions agree with TRBD1. The germline CDR1 and CDR2 sequences are ENHRY and SYGVKD. V shed 6 bases and J 7 bases; nucleotides not matched to a gene: 20. The CDR3 is 17 residues long. The CDR3 protein is CAISDDLPGQSSGEAFF. The CDR3 DNA is TGTGCCATCAGCGATGACCTCCCGGGACAGTCGTCCGGTGAAGCTTTCTTT.

Sample share makes this clonotype medium-sized (0.01 to 0.1%). The genes are TRBV19 and TRBJ2-7, with D perhaps TRBD1 (6 bases). The V end lost 3 bases, the J end lost 0 bases, and 6 bases lay between the germline ends. The germline gives CDR1 LNHDA, CDR2 SQIVND (reference sequence). The CDR3 has 13 residues. CDR3: CASSMDSSYEQYF. DNA of the CDR3: TGTGCCAGTAGTATGGACAGCTCCTACGAGCAGTACTTC.

The sample holds a few counts of this clonotype. The chain employs TRBV20-1 and TRBJ1-1; D is unclear. The CDR3 extends over 13 amino acids. The germline V and J ends were trimmed by 1 base and 1 base, with 7 bases remaining between them. CDR1 and CDR2 (germline): DFQATT, SNEGSKA (reference sequence). CDR3 bases: TGCAGTGCTAGAGGGATGGGGAACACTGAAGCTTTCTTT. Translation: CSARGMGNTEAFF.

The chain couples TRBV3-1 to TRBJ1-2; D not certain. The V and J ends lost 8 bases and 8 bases respectively, with 15 bases between them. This CDR3 has 12 residues. Per the germline V gene, CDR1 is LGHDT and CDR2 is YNNKEL (reference sequence). The CDR3 loop is CASQDWLRGYTF. CDR3 in DNA: TGTGCCAGCCAAGATTGGTTGCGGGGCTACACCTTC.

A note on this clonotype: A read error is possible here, since a much larger clone lies one base away. The CDR3 protein is CASSPRGGGIYYEQYF. In nucleotides, the CDR3 is TGTGCCAGCAGTCCGCGGGGGGGCGGAATCTACTACGAGCAGTACTTC. The chain employs TRBV28 and TRBJ2-7; 9 bases map to TRBD2. This CDR3 is built from 16 residues. After removal of 5 bases from V and 3 bases from J, the junction contained 11 bases not matched to a gene. Germline CDR1 MDHEN, CDR2 SYDVKM.

The gene calls are TRBV18 and TRBJ2-1; D gene unclear. Per germline, CDR1 KGHSH and CDR2 LQKENI. The CDR3 extends over 13 amino acids. The V gene lost 3 bases and the J gene lost 4 bases, with 7 bases spanning the gap. CDR3 sequence: CASSPPSYNEQFF. The DNA of the CDR3 is TGTGCCAGCTCACCTCCTTCTTACAATGAGCAGTTCTTC. Complete variable domain (other parts from reference TRBV18 and TRBJ2-1): NAGVMQNPRHLVRRRGQEARLRCSPMKGHSHVYWYRQLPEEGLKFMVYLQKENIIDESGMPKERFSAEFPKEGPSILRIQQVVRGDSAAYFCASSPPSYNEQFFGPGTRLTVL.

The rearrangement links TRBV6-2 or TRBV6-3 to TRBJ2-2, with D unclear. CDR1 and CDR2 from the germline V gene are MNHEY and SVGEGT. The germline V and J ends were trimmed by 4 bases and 6 bases, with 6 bases remaining between them. The CDR3 sequence is 12 residues long. The CDR3 region has the DNA TGTGCCAGCAGTTTCACTGCCGGGGAGCTGTTTTTT. This codes for CASSFTAGELFF.

For this clonotype: This sequence may be a read error, since a much larger clone differs from it by one base. The chain uses TRBV29-1 and TRBJ2-7; D unclear. From germline, CDR1 is SQVTM and CDR2 ANQGSEA. This CDR3 spans 10 amino acids. The chain's CDR3 is CSVGTYQQYF. DNA of the CDR3: TGCAGCGTTGGTACCTACCAGCAGTACTTC.

Remarks on this clonotype: A clone one base away is much larger, so this may be a read error. The rearrangement joins TRBV7-6 to TRBJ2-1; TRBD2 aligns across 7 bases. This CDR3 has 15 residues. V was pared by 4 bases and J by 4 bases, with 7 bases of the junction left unmatched. Germline V gene data show CDR1 as SGHVS and CDR2 as FNYEAQ. The CDR3 protein is CASSSASGGYNEQFF. CDR3 DNA: TGTGCCAGCAGCTCAGCTAGCGGAGGTTACAATGAGCAGTTCTTC.

This clonotype was observed many times. The chain joins TRBV20-1 to TRBJ1-1; 10 bases match TRBD1. From germline, CDR1 is DFQATT and CDR2 SNEGSKA (reference sequence). V dropped 4 bases and J dropped 1; count of bases not matched to a gene: 3. CDR3 length equals 14 residues. The CDR3 spells CSAKRQGANTEAFF. The DNA of the CDR3 is TGCAGTGCTAAGAGACAGGGGGCGAACACTGAAGCTTTCTTT.

In the case of this clonotype: Possible read error: a much larger clone is one base away. The CDR3 coding sequence is TGTGCCAGCAGTTCGCAGGGGTCCACCAACTATGGCTACACCTTC. Its translation is CASSSQGSTNYGYTF. The V gene is TRBV2, the J gene TRBJ1-2; weak D call: TRBD1 (6 bases). Germline V gene data show CDR1 as SNHLY and CDR2 as FYNNEI. CDR3 size: 15 residues. The V end was cut by 5 bases, the J end by 2 bases, with 15 bases between. Using reference TRBV2 and TRBJ1-2 for the parts outside the CDR3, the full variable domain is EPEVTQTPSHQVTQMGQEVILRCVPISNHLYFYWYRQILGQKVEFLVSFYNNEISEKSEIFDDQFSVERPDGSNFTLKIRSTKLEDSAMYFCASSSQGSTNYGYTFGSGTRLTVV.

This chain uses TRBV19 with TRBJ2-3; TRBD2 matches at 15 bases. Per the germline V gene, CDR1 is LNHDA and CDR2 is SQIVND (reference sequence). This CDR3 contains 18 residues. Trimming took 6 bases from V and 4 from J; bases not matched to a gene: 11. The CDR3 bases are TGTGCCAGTAGCGAGATCCCGGGACTAGCGGGAGGTTCAGATACGCAGTATTTT. Translated: CASSEIPGLAGGSDTQYF.

In its sample, this clonotype is medium-sized. The chain combines TRBV6-6 with TRBJ1-5; D not resolved. This CDR3 comprises 15 residues. The ends were cut back, 2 bases at V and 0 bases at J, with 8 bases in the middle. Germline V lookup: CDR1 MNHNY, CDR2 SVGAGI (reference sequence). Here the CDR3 reads CASSYVAGSNQPQHF. CDR3 nucleotides: TGTGCCAGCAGTTACGTAGCAGGTAGCAATCAGCCCCAGCATTTT.

This clonotype rates as medium-sized. The rearrangement links TRBV6-2 or TRBV6-3 to TRBJ2-7; no definite D call. Germline-derived CDR1 and CDR2 are MNHEY and SVGEGT. The CDR3 has 15 amino acids. Trimming stripped 8 bases from V and 2 bases from J, with 19 bases between. DNA for the CDR3: TGTGCCAGCCGCGGAGCGAAGAGTCGGACCTACGAGCAGTACTTC. This gives the protein CASRGAKSRTYEQYF.

The CDR3 protein is CASSAGLAEETQYF. DNA of the CDR3: TGTGCCAGCAGTGCGGGACTAGCAGAAGAGACCCAGTACTTC. V and J are TRBV6-1 and TRBJ2-5, with 9 bases matching TRBD2. The CDR3 is made up of 14 amino acids. The germline CDR1 and CDR2 sequences are MNHNS and SASEGT. J gave up 3 bases and V 4 bases, and 3 bases lay outside the gene matches.

This clonotype appeared many times. J is TRBJ2-7 and V is TRBV19, with 9 bases fitting TRBD1. Trimming removed 5 bases from V and 0 bases from J; junction bases left unmatched: 8. CDR1 and CDR2 (germline): LNHDA, SQIVND (reference sequence). This CDR3 spans 16 amino acids. In DNA, the CDR3 is TGTGCCAGTAGTCTCGGACAGGGGAGGAACTCCTACGAGCAGTACTTC. Protein sequence: CASSLGQGRNSYEQYF.

Notes on this clonotype: A much larger clone lies one base from this, so it may be a read error. The gene calls are TRBV19 and TRBJ1-1; D is unresolved. From germline, CDR1 is LNHDA and CDR2 SQIVND (reference sequence). CDR3 length: 11 residues. Written as DNA, the CDR3 is TGTGCCACAAGATGGAACACTGAACCTTTCTTT. This sequence encodes CATRWNTEPFF.

V and J are TRBV12-3 or TRBV12-4 and TRBJ2-2; a possible D gene is TRBD2 (5 bases). V lost 6 bases, J lost 7 bases, and 12 bases lay in between. The CDR3 runs to 13 residues. This CDR3 reads CASREGGIGELFF. CDR3 DNA: TGTGCCAGCAGGGAAGGAGGCATCGGGGAGCTGTTTTTT.

The rearrangement links TRBV29-1 to TRBJ1-3; D uncertain. This CDR3 is built from 14 residues. CDR1 SQVTM and CDR2 ANQGSEA come from the germline V gene. Trimming took off 4 bases at V and 0 bases at J, with 10 bases between the two ends. Here the CDR3 reads CSVAGATSGNTIYF. CDR3 DNA sequence: TGCAGCGTTGCTGGCGCTACCTCTGGAAACACCATATATTTT.

This clonotype was seen repeatedly, ten times or more. V is TRBV4-3 and J is TRBJ1-2; no reliable D call. Germline values: CDR1 LGHNA, CDR2 YSLEER. CDR3 length: 14 amino acids. Trimming stripped 0 bases from V and 4 bases from J, with 9 bases between. The CDR3 DNA follows: TGCGCCAGCAGCCAAGACCTACACAGCTATGGCTACACCTTC. Protein sequence: CASSQDLHSYGYTF.

The rearrangement uses TRBV3-1 and TRBJ2-1, with 12 bases that match TRBD1. This CDR3 comprises 15 residues. Germline loops: CDR1 LGHDT, CDR2 YNNKEL (reference sequence). Trimming removed 5 bases from V and 9 bases from J; junction bases left unmatched: 8. The CDR3 here is CASSTRDRGLVEQFF. CDR3 DNA: TGTGCCAGCAGCACCCGGGACAGGGGGCTTGTTGAGCAGTTCTTC.

The CDR3 reads CASSPHVEETQYF. The CDR3 DNA reads TGTGCCAGCAGCCCACATGTCGAAGAGACCCAGTACTTC. The genes are TRBV11-2 and TRBJ2-5, with D unclear. Trimming left V 5 bases short and J 3 bases short, with 10 bases between. Germline CDR1 is SGHAT and CDR2 is FQNNGV. This CDR3 is 13 amino acids long. The variable domain in full, completed from reference TRBV11-2 and TRBJ2-5, reads EAGVAQSPRYKIIEKRQSVAFWCNPISGHATLYWYQQILGQGPKLLIQFQNNGVVDDSQLPKDRFSAERLKGVDSTLKIQPAKLEDSAVYLCASSPHVEETQYFGPGTRLLVL.